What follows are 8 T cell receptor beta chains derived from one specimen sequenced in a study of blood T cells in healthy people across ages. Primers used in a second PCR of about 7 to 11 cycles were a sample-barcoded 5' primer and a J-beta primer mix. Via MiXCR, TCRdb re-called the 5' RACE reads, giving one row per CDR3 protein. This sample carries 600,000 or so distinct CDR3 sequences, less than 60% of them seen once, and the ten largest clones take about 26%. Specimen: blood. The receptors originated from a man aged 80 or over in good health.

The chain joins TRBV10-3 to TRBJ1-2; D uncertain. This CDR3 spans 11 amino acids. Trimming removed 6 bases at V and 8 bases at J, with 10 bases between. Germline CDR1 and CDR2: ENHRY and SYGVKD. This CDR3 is CAISDGLGYTF. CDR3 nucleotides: TGTGCCATCAGCGACGGGCTGGGCTACACCTTC.

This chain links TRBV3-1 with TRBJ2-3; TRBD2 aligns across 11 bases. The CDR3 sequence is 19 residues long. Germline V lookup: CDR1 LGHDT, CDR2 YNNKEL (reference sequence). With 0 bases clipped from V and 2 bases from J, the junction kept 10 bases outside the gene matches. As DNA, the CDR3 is TGTGCCAGCAGCCAAGATTCTACTAGCGGGGGCCGGTACACAGATACGCAGTATTTT. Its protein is CASSQDSTSGGRYTDTQYF.

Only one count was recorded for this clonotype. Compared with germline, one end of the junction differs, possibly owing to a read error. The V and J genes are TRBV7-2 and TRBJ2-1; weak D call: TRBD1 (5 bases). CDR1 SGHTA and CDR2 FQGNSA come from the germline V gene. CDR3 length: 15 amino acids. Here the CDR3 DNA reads TGTGCCAGCAGCTTAGCCAGGGTACCCTACAGTGAGCAGTTCTTC. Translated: CASSLARVPYSEQFF.

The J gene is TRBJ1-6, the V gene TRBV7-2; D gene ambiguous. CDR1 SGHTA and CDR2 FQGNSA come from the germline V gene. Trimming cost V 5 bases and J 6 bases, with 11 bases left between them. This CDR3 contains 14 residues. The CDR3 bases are TGTGCCAGCAGCAGCGAGGGTCCTAATTCACCCCTCCACTTT. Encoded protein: CASSSEGPNSPLHF.

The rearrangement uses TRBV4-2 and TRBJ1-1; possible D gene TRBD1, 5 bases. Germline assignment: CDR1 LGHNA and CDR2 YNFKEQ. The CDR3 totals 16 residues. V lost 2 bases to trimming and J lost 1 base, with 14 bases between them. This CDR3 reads CASSQSWDSGNTEAFF. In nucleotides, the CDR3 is TGTGCCAGCAGCCAATCCTGGGACTCGGGGAACACTGAAGCTTTCTTT.

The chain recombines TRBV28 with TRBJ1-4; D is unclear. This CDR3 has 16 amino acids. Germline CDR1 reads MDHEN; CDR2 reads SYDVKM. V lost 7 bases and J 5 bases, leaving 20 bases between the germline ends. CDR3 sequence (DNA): TGTGCCAGCAATTCCGTGACGAGGCAAATGAATGAAAAACTGTTTTTT. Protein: CASNSVTRQMNEKLFF.

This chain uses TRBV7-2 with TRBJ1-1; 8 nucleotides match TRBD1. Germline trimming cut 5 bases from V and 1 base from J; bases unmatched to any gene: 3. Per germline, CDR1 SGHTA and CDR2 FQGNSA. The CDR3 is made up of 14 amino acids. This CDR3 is CASSRQGQNTEAFF. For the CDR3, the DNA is TGTGCCAGCAGCCGACAGGGGCAGAACACTGAAGCTTTCTTT.

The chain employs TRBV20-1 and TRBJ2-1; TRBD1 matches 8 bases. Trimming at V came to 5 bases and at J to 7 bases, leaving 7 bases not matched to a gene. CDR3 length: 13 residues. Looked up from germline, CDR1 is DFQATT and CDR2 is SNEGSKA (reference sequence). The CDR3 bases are TGCAGTGCTTACACAGGGGGGATAAATGAGCAGTTCTTC. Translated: CSAYTGGINEQFF.